This TCR beta chain is from a study of blood T cell repertoires in COVID-19. In the study overall: Sample material is recorded as cDNA or gDNA derived from T cells, B-cell-depleted T cells, or PBMCs.

The data were produced by immunoSEQ multiplex PCR, yet TCRdb's version contains in-frame clones alone and is incomplete. The data show 250,000 or so clones, around nine tenths seen once. Individuals aged about 18 to 100 years were recruited from 24 US areas. Germline loops: CDR1 SGHRS, CDR2 YFSETQ. There are 14 residues in the CDR3. J lost 4 bases, V lost 1 base, and 2 bases had no gene match. This chain uses TRBV5-1 with TRBJ2-1; 7 bases agree with TRBD2. This TCR was sampled from a woman between 45 and 60 years old who had recovered from COVID-19. Specimen: PBMCs or T cells enriched from blood (not recorded which). The CDR3 DNA is TGCGCCAGCAGCTTGCGGCGGGAGTACAATGAGCAGTTCTTC. It is translated as CASSLRREYNEQFF.